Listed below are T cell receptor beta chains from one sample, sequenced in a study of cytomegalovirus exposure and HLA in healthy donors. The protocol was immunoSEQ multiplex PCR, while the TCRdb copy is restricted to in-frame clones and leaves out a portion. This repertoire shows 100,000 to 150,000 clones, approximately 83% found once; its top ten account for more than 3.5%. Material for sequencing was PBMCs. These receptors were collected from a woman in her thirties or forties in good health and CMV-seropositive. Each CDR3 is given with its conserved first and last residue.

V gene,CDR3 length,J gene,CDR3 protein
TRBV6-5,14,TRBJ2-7,CASSYSLADYEQYF
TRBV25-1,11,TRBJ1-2,CASMQGKSYTF
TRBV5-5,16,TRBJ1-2,CASSGGTGADDYGYTF
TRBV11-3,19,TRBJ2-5,CASSFTQPGRPSQQETQYF
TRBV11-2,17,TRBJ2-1,CASSSPYRGSTYNEQFF
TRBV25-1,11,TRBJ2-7,CASSDLYEQYF
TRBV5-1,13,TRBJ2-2,CASSLGHTGELFF
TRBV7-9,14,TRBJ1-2,CSSSRTGSNYGYTF
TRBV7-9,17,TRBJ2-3,CASSLQREWEVADTQYF
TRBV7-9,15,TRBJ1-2,CSSSSRDREGGGYTF